The 27 T cell receptor beta chains given below trace back to one sample, sequenced in a study of CD8+ T cells in alopecia areata. RNA was isolated and reverse transcribed to cDNA, the sequencing template. The method was immunoSEQ multiplex PCR; TCRdb's version includes in-frame clones alone and lacks a portion of them. The sample contains some 110,000 clones, none of them singletons. Sequencing was carried out using lesional skin. The receptors come from a C3H/HeJ mouse with alopecia areata. The strain is characterized by the MHC haplotype H2-k.

This clone was detected only a few times. Gene names and germline refer to mouse. From the germline J gene comes the end of the CDR3, since the read stops 4 residues before it. V gene TRBV1 combines with J gene TRBJ1-2, with D perhaps matching TRBD1 (5 bases). The CDR3 extends over 14 amino acids. CDR1 NSQYPW and CDR2 LRSPGD come from the germline V gene (reference sequence). The V gene lost 3 bases and the J gene lost 0 bases, with 8 bases spanning the gap. The CDR3 DNA, read in part, is TGCACCTGCAGTGCGAGGGGTTCAAACTCC. This translates into CTCSARGSNS. The CDR3 as a whole reads CTCSARGSNSDYTF.

Remarks on this clone: Gene names and germline match the mouse. The chain's CDR3 is CASSDGGLSYEQYF. CDR3 DNA, as far as it was read: TGTGCCAGCAGTGATGGGGGACTTTCCTAT. The genes are TRBV13-1 and TRBJ2-7; possibly TRBD2 for D (6 bases). Sequencing ends 4 residues short of the CDR3 end; the germline J gene provides the rest. CDR1 and CDR2 from the germline V gene are NSHNY and SYGAGN. Trimming shortened V by 0 bases and J by 1 base, and 8 bases separated the two germline ends. This CDR3 comprises 14 residues.

This clone was recorded at least ten times. Gene names denote mouse genes. The read comes to an end 4 residues before the CDR3 does, leaving the germline J gene to fill in the end. The J gene is TRBJ1-4, the V gene TRBV13-3; D unclear. Trimming removed 1 base at V and 1 base at J, with 5 bases between. The CDR3 contains 14 residues. Germline values: CDR1 NNHDY, CDR2 SYVADS. The DNA read from the CDR3 is TGTGCCAGCAGTGATCTCAGTTCCAACGAA. This gives the protein CASSDLSSNE. The entire CDR3 protein is CASSDLSSNERLFF.

A word on this clone: Mouse names are used for the genes. The CDR3 is cut off 4 residues early in the read; its end comes from the germline J gene. The chain has TRBV5 and TRBJ2-1, with TRBD2 matching over 10 bases. Germline V gene sequence: CDR1 LGHNA, CDR2 YNLKQL (reference sequence). The CDR3 length is 16 residues. V was clipped by 0 bases and J by 2 bases; unmatched bases: 1. CDR3 bases read: TGTGCCAGCAGCCAAGAACTGGGGGGGTACTATGCT. This translates into CASSQELGGYYA. The CDR3, in full, reads CASSQELGGYYAEQFF.

This clone was found a few times. Genes and germline come from the mouse. Read data end 4 residues before the CDR3 end; the end is taken from the germline J gene. The chain couples TRBV13-3 to TRBJ2-3; 8 positions agree with TRBD2. The germline CDR1 and CDR2 sequences are NNHDY and SYVADS. The CDR3 loop spans 16 amino acids. The V gene end was trimmed by 2 bases and the J gene end by 0 bases; junction bases not matched to a gene: 5. The sequenced part of the CDR3 DNA is TGTGCCAGCAGTGAGCCCGACTGGGGTAGTGCAGAA. It specifies CASSEPDWGSAE. The complete CDR3 reads CASSEPDWGSAETLYF.

Remarks on this clone: The genes are named according to mouse. The CDR3 goes on 4 residues after the read ends, and that part is filled in from the germline J gene. The chain links TRBV13-3 to TRBJ2-2, with a weak D call TRBD2 (7 bases). V lost 1 base to trimming and J lost 6 bases, with 13 bases between them. Germline assignment: CDR1 NNHDY and CDR2 SYVADS. This CDR3 has 15 amino acids. The part of the CDR3 DNA that was read is TGTGCCAGCAGTGATCGGGGGGCGGAGGCCGGG. This translates into CASSDRGAEAG. The full CDR3 protein is CASSDRGAEAGQLYF.

There are a few counts of this clone. The germline and genes are mouse ones. The CDR3 end falls 4 residues outside the read, so it is completed with the germline J gene. The V gene is TRBV13-3, the J gene TRBJ2-3; D call uncertain. Germline V gene data show CDR1 as NNHDY and CDR2 as SYVADS. The CDR3 is 12 amino acids. Trimming pared 6 bases from V and 2 bases from J, leaving 7 bases between. CDR3 amino acids: CASTSFAETLYF. CDR3 DNA, as far as it was read: TGTGCCAGCACCAGTTTTGCAGAA.

This clone appeared many times. Gene names are mouse gene names. The CDR3 end lies 4 residues beyond the end of the read and is filled in from the germline J gene. V and J are TRBV13-3 and TRBJ2-1, with D possibly TRBD1 on 7 matching bases. Germline V gene data show CDR1 as NNHDY and CDR2 as SYVADS. Trimming cost V 1 base and J 5 bases, with 10 bases left between them. This CDR3 comprises 14 residues. Partial CDR3 DNA: TGTGCCAGCAGTGATCGCAGGGGGGATGCT. Encoded protein: CASSDRRGDA. Given in full, the CDR3 is CASSDRRGDAEQFF.

About this clone: At residue 12, TCRdb's protein disagrees with the DNA translation; the protein shown here derives from the DNA. Here the gene names and germline are mouse. The CDR3 DNA, read in part, is TGTGCCAGCAGTCATCGACAGCATTCTGGAAATACG. The encoded protein is CASSHRQHSGNT. The CDR3 in full is CASSHRQHSGNTLYF. The rearrangement uses TRBV13-3 and TRBJ1-3; tentative D call: TRBD1 (5 bases). The CDR3 end lies 3 residues beyond the end of the read and is filled in from the germline J gene. The CDR3 is 15 residues long. In germline, CDR1 is NNHDY, CDR2 SYVADS. Between the trimmed V and J ends, which lost 4 bases and 0 bases, there was a span of 11 bases.

With regard to this clone: Gene names denote mouse genes. The read ends 4 residues early relative to the CDR3; the germline J gene fills the gap. V is TRBV19 and J is TRBJ2-3; D remains unclear. Germline V lookup: CDR1 FNHDT, CDR2 SITEND (reference sequence). This CDR3 comprises 15 residues. The V gene lost 0 bases and the J gene lost 0 bases, with 8 bases spanning the gap. The CDR3 is CASSIDTDSAETLYF. CDR3 DNA (partial): TGTGCCAGCAGTATAGACACAGATAGTGCAGAA. The whole variable domain, filled in from reference TRBV19 and TRBJ2-3, reads GGIITQTPKFLIGQEGQKLTLKCQQNFNHDTMYWYRQDSGKGLRLIYYSITENDLQKGDLSEGYDASREKKSSFSLTVTSAQKNEMAVFLCASSIDTDSAETLYFGSGTRLTVL.

As to this clone: Genes here carry mouse names. The CDR3 extends 4 residues past the end of the read, so its final part is completed from the germline J gene. The V gene is TRBV13-3, the J gene TRBJ2-3; D is perhaps TRBD2 (5 bases). The germline gives CDR1 NNHDY, CDR2 SYVADS. The CDR3 totals 14 residues. Between the trimmed V and J ends, which lost 3 bases and 1 base, there was a span of 9 bases. The CDR3 loop is CASSARGGAETLYF. Partial CDR3 DNA: TGTGCCAGCAGTGCCCGTGGGGGTGCAGAA.

About this clone itself: The genes and germline here are from mouse. With the read ending 4 residues before the CDR3 end, the germline J gene is used to fill in that end. V and J are TRBV1 and TRBJ2-1; 7 nucleotides align to TRBD1. With 9 bases clipped from V and 1 base from J, the junction kept 3 bases outside the gene matches. CDR1 is NSQYPW and CDR2 is LRSPGD in the germline V gene (reference sequence). This CDR3 is 13 amino acids long. The sequenced CDR3 bases are TGCACCTGTGGGACAGCAAACTATGCT. It translates to CTCGTANYA. The entire CDR3 protein is CTCGTANYAEQFF.

Worth noting for this clone: There is a difference at residue 10 between the TCRdb protein and the DNA translation, so the protein given here was translated from the DNA. All gene names here are mouse names. With the read ending 3 residues before the CDR3 end, the germline J gene is used to fill in that end. The V gene is TRBV13-3, the J gene TRBJ1-3; weak D call: TRBD1 (5 bases). The ends were cut back, 6 bases at V and 2 bases at J, with 9 bases in the middle. This CDR3 region has 13 residues. The germline V gene encodes CDR1 NNHDY and CDR2 SYVADS. CDR3 in amino acids: CASNSRAGNTLYF. The CDR3 DNA, read in part, is TGTGCCAGCAATTCCAGGGCTGGAAATACG.

Regarding this clone: Gene and germline names: mouse. The CDR3 reads CASSLSISNERLFF. The sequenced CDR3 bases are TGTGCAAGCAGCTTAAGTATTTCCAACGAA. The V call is TRBV16, the J call TRBJ1-4, with unresolved D. Read sequence stops 4 residues before the CDR3 end, and the germline J gene provides the missing end. The CDR3 loop spans 14 amino acids. The germline V gene encodes CDR1 SGHSA and CDR2 FRNQAP. V was pared by 2 bases and J by 0 bases, with 4 bases between.

This clone appeared a few times. Gene labels here are mouse ones. The CDR3 region is CASGDRQKNSYEQYF. CDR3 DNA (partial): TGTGCCAGCGGTGATAGACAGAAAAACTCCTAT. The chain combines TRBV13-2 with TRBJ2-7; maybe TRBD1 (5 bases). Read coverage stops 4 residues before the CDR3 terminus; the germline J gene supplies the remainder. V was cut by 1 base and J by 0 bases, with 11 bases left in between. Germline CDR1 is NNHNN and CDR2 is SYGAGS (reference sequence). CDR3 size: 15 residues.

With respect to this clone: Mouse names are used for the genes. The read falls 4 residues short of the CDR3 end, and the missing part is taken from the germline J gene. The J gene is TRBJ1-2, the V gene TRBV1, with 9 bases that match TRBD1. The CDR3 is 16 amino acids. Germline lookup yields CDR1 NSQYPW and CDR2 LRSPGD (reference sequence). The V segment lost 0 bases and the J segment 3 bases; nucleotides outside the gene matches: 5. The DNA read from the CDR3 is TGCACCTGCAGTGCAGAGCCGGGACAGGGATACTCC. Translated: CTCSAEPGQGYS. Given in full, the CDR3 is CTCSAEPGQGYSDYTF.

Note on this clone: The germline and genes are mouse ones. The sequenced fragment ends 4 residues before the CDR3 boundary, so the rest is inferred from the germline J gene. The genes are TRBV19 and TRBJ1-2; D call uncertain. V lost 0 bases and J 0 bases, leaving 6 bases between the germline ends. This CDR3 is 14 amino acids long. The germline V gene encodes CDR1 FNHDT and CDR2 SITEND (reference sequence). CDR3 DNA (partial): TGTGCCAGCAGTATAGTGCAGCCAAACTCC. This codes for CASSIVQPNS. From start to end, the CDR3 is CASSIVQPNSDYTF.

Comment on this clone: The genes are named according to mouse. The DNA ends 4 residues before the CDR3 does, and the rest of the CDR3 is filled in from the germline J gene. The chain employs TRBV13-1 and TRBJ2-1, with 11 bases fitting TRBD2. CDR1 is NSHNY and CDR2 is SYGAGN in the germline V gene. The length of the CDR3 is 15 residues. The V gene end was trimmed by 4 bases and the J gene end by 6 bases; junction bases not matched to a gene: 6. The sequenced CDR3 bases are TGTGCCAGCAGTCAACTGGGGGGGCTGGGTGCT. It is translated as CASSQLGGLGA. The complete CDR3 protein is CASSQLGGLGAEQFF.

This clone appeared a few times. Gene labels here are mouse ones. The read terminates 4 residues ahead of where the CDR3 ends, so the germline J gene completes it. The chain couples TRBV13-1 to TRBJ2-2, with 8 nucleotides matching TRBD1. Germline lookup yields CDR1 NSHNY and CDR2 SYGAGN. The CDR3 is 15 amino acids. The ends lost 3 bases at V and 2 bases at J; junction bases unmatched: 3. The part of the CDR3 DNA that was read is TGTGCCAGCAGTGGCAGGGGGCGGAACACCGGG. It encodes CASSGRGRNTG. The complete CDR3 protein is CASSGRGRNTGQLYF.

A word on this clone: Gene names are the mouse ones. The read finishes 4 residues shy of the CDR3 end, and the germline J gene is used to complete it. The V call is TRBV13-3, the J call TRBJ1-1; 7 nucleotides line up with TRBD1. Germline CDR1 is NNHDY and CDR2 is SYVADS. CDR3 length: 14 amino acids. CDR3: CASSHPWTGTEVFF. The CDR3 bases that were read are TGTGCCAGCAGTCATCCCTGGACAGGAACA.

This clone was counted between two and nine times. The gene names here belong to mouse. Read coverage stops 4 residues before the CDR3 terminus; the germline J gene supplies the remainder. The chain carries TRBV29 and TRBJ1-2; D is perhaps TRBD1 (6 bases). Germline V lookup: CDR1 MSHET, CDR2 SYDVDS. The CDR3 is 14 residues long. Trimming removed 1 base at V and 3 bases at J, with 9 bases between. CDR3 sequence: CASSLWGADSDYTF. Incomplete CDR3 DNA: TGTGCTAGCAGTTTATGGGGGGCCGACTCC.

The sample holds a few counts of this clone. Gene labels here are mouse ones. The read falls 4 residues short of the CDR3 end, and the missing part is taken from the germline J gene. The rearrangement links TRBV31 to TRBJ2-7; TRBD1 agrees at 11 bases. The germline gives CDR1 GKSSPN, CDR2 SITVG. This CDR3 is 13 amino acids long. The CDR3 here is CAWSRDRGYEQYF. The CDR3 DNA, read in part, is TGTGCCTGGAGCCGGGACAGGGGGTAT.

This clone was counted only a few times. Here the gene names and germline are mouse. The CDR3 is cut off 4 residues early in the read; its end comes from the germline J gene. V gene TRBV13-1 combines with J gene TRBJ2-7, with 8 bases that match TRBD2. Germline V CDR1 and CDR2: NSHNY, SYGAGN. This CDR3 contains 12 residues. The V gene end was trimmed by 6 bases and the J gene end by 3 bases; junction bases not matched to a gene: 2. CDR3 in amino acids: CASTWGDYEQYF. CDR3 DNA, as far as it was read: TGTGCCAGCACCTGGGGGGACTAT.

In regard to this clone: Gene names and germline refer to mouse. The CDR3 here is CASSDGGARGAETLYF. Partial CDR3 DNA: TGTGCCAGCAGTGATGGGGGGGCGCGGGGAGCAGAA. V and J are TRBV13-3 and TRBJ2-3; possible D gene TRBD2, 7 bases. The DNA ends 4 residues before the CDR3 does, and the rest of the CDR3 is filled in from the germline J gene. This CDR3 spans 16 amino acids. Looked up from germline, CDR1 is NNHDY and CDR2 is SYVADS. Deletions cut 0 bases from V and 3 bases from J, with 14 bases between.

As concerns this clone: All gene names here are mouse names. The read comes to an end 4 residues before the CDR3 does, leaving the germline J gene to fill in the end. The chain has TRBV13-1 and TRBJ2-3; D possibly corresponds to TRBD2 (5 bases). Germline CDR1 is NSHNY and CDR2 is SYGAGN. The CDR3 totals 13 residues. CDR3 DNA, as far as it was read: TGTGCCAGCAGTGATGCTGGGAAAGAA. This translates into CASSDAGKE. The whole CDR3 reads CASSDAGKETLYF.

In this sample, this clone turned up a few times. Germline and genes: mouse. CDR3 DNA (partial): TGTGCCAGCAGCCAAGAAGACTGGGGGAACACCGGG. It translates to CASSQEDWGNTG. The full CDR3 protein reads CASSQEDWGNTGQLYF. The V gene is TRBV5, the J gene TRBJ2-2; 9 nucleotides agree with TRBD2. The CDR3 end falls 4 residues outside the read, so it is completed with the germline J gene. V lost 0 bases, J lost 2 bases, and 1 base stayed unmatched. The CDR3 runs 16 residues. Germline V gene sequence: CDR1 LGHNA, CDR2 YNLKQL (reference sequence).

In its sample, this clone was seen a few times. Here the gene names and germline are mouse. The CDR3 end lies 4 residues beyond the end of the read and is filled in from the germline J gene. The V and J genes are TRBV13-3 and TRBJ1-2; 7 bases match TRBD1. The CDR3 totals 15 residues. Germline V gene sequence: CDR1 NNHDY, CDR2 SYVADS. Trimming removed 0 bases from V and 3 bases from J; junction bases left unmatched: 5. The CDR3: CASSDDRGWYSDYTF. CDR3 DNA (partial): TGTGCCAGCAGTGATGACAGGGGATGGTACTCC.